This entry features one TCR beta chain sequence. Its antigen is still unknown. Base qualities are missing; no much larger clone stands one base away. CDR1 MNHEY and CDR2 SMNVEV are derived from the germline V gene (reference sequence). Counted from cysteine to phenylalanine, this CDR3 has 16 amino acids. Just the 48-base CDR3 DNA is kept, in frame starting at base 1. Between the V and J ends, shortened by 6 bases and 7 bases respectively, the junction contains 24 bases. The record originates from a study of cytomegalovirus exposure and HLA in healthy donors (dated by TCRdb to the late 2010s). Study-level background: An earlier analysis of approximately 640 of the donors reported roughly 300 Gb of sequence data and 100 million to 130 million unique TCR beta sequences from roughly 200 million T cells. About 320 gigabases of sequencing data and 78 million or so unique TCR sequences were included in an early release covering 550 to 650 HLA-typed donors. Of the approximately 370 genotyped donors, less than 90% were placed in the genetic ancestry cluster associated with self-reported Caucasian donors. The study aimed to test whether cataloging public T cell receptors could reveal signatures of past pathogen exposure. The T cell repertoires of 666 subjects were profiled by immunosequencing and related to cytomegalovirus serostatus. Besides the first cohort of 666 subjects, a separate validation cohort made up of over 95 different subjects was used. To predict cytomegalovirus infection status, the study combined high-throughput TCR immunosequencing, statistical association of individual TCRs with disease status, and machine learning. In a later analysis, previously published TCR beta repertoires from more than 500 donors were re-analyzed and high-resolution HLA genotyping was added so that TCR occurrence patterns could be studied. Rather than using new phenotypic data, the later analysis identified candidate immune exposures from TCR beta sequences and from how often those sequences occurred across donors. An earlier analysis of fewer than 750 of the donors used high-throughput TCR beta sequencing to judge whether each TCR beta V gene segment behaved as functional or pseudogenic. Alongside the repertoire data, information on donor age, sex, ethnicity and CMV serostatus was compiled. A later genetic analysis took genome-wide SNP genotypes for 398 of the 666 donors and used that subset as a discovery cohort. Every repertoire in the discovery cohort had been generated on one and the same sequencing platform. Both class I and class II loci were covered by HLA typing, at four-digit resolution. Typing coverage varied by locus: roughly 629-630 donors for A, B, C, DRB1 and DQB1; around 560 for DQA1; about 600 for DPA1; about 450 for DPB1. Because of strong linkage in the cohort, five DR-DQ haplotypes were treated as single units for association and clustering. On average, around 240,000 unique TCR beta nucleotide sequences were sequenced per donor among fewer than 500 genotyped donors of the cohort, with about 19% of those sequences being non-productive.

The paper as a whole reports these results and caveats: Linkage disequilibrium might explain the correlated functional status among segregating V segments, but an unknown experimental factor could not be ruled out. According to the authors, the approach could potentially be generalized to other disease states and immunological phenotypes. HLA typing was unavailable for some donors at each locus, so association tests used only the typed subset. Presence/absence analyses assumed roughly uniform sequencing depth across donors, an assumption that may not hold. In a later analysis, HLA-associated TCR beta chains showed more clonal expansion and lower generation probabilities than non-associated chains that were equally common. Most CMV-associated TCR beta chains appeared to be HLA-restricted in a later analysis, and the HLA associations seemed to be driven largely by CMV exposure. According to a later analysis, parvovirus B19, influenza, CMV and Epstein-Barr virus appeared linked to several top co-occurrence clusters. In an earlier analysis of more than 450 of the donors, most TCR beta V segments were observed in productive rearrangements about 90% or about 30% of the time, broadly matching IMGT annotations. Specific HLA alleles were associated with 16,951 TCR beta sequences at a false discovery rate of 0.05 in a later analysis. A further reported finding was that TCR beta sequences accurately predicted the HLA-A and HLA-B alleles for most subjects in the first cohort. A cluster of highly shared sequence variants was judged likely to be a technical artifact of the sequencing pipeline. According to a later analysis, TCR association rates differed among HLA loci, with DRB1 alleles showing the most associated TCRs and HLA-C alleles showing the fewest. While some public TCRs were present in many individuals, most TCR sequences turned up only very rarely across donors. In a later genetic analysis, a missense DCLRE1C variant was associated with V-gene and J-gene trimming of TCR beta chains, and the association was replicated in an independent cohort. Because counts were too low, more than 15 rarely observed V segments, including chromosome 9 orphons, were excluded from the earlier analysis of several hundred of the donors. Cytomegalovirus status was reported to be diagnosed by the classifier with high specificity and sensitivity in both the original and validation cohorts. The 87-base-pair reads could not distinguish some IMGT-functional V segments, including TRBV6-2 and TRBV6-3, so those segments were excluded. In vitro tests confirmed that a few of the cytomegalovirus-associated TCR beta chains recognize cytomegalovirus antigens. The only immune exposure information available for the cohort was CMV serostatus. Only TCR beta chains were sequenced in this cohort, and the absence of alpha or paired-chain data limited detectable features. Assigning TCR associations to individual alleles was difficult when HLA alleles, especially DR and DQ, strongly co-occurred. The study listed 150 to 200 TCR beta chains as associated with cytomegalovirus. Compared with the roughly 700-donor mean, donors in an Asian-associated ancestry cluster had fewer N-insertions in productive TCRs, according to a later genetic analysis.

In total, approximately 690 healthy bone marrow donors made up the cohort. At the time of sampling, all cohort members were nominally healthy, though unrecorded immune exposures were likely present. The donor was CMV seronegative and was included in the group of 352 seronegative cohort members. A peripheral blood sample was collected from each donor, and TCR beta sequencing was performed on peripheral blood mononuclear cells. Genomic DNA extraction from the blood cell samples was performed with the Qiagen DNeasy Blood Extraction Kit. The protocol used for the library was the immunoSEQ multiplex PCR assay. For the multiplex PCR, a mixture combining 60 forward primers for TCR Vbeta segments and 13 reverse primers for TCR Jbeta segments was used. Amplification of the CDR3 region of rearranged TCR beta genes was performed with a multiplex PCR assay on genomic DNA. The Illumina HiSeq System was used to sequence the amplified TCR beta libraries as 87-base-pair reads. On the study's bioinformatics: In a later analysis, some 80 million unique TCR beta chains were counted across the approximately 640 repertoires, and about 10 million of these chains were shared by at least two donors. Raw reads were error-corrected and collapsed into unique sequences with a nearest-neighbor algorithm that merged closely related sequences to remove PCR and sequencing errors. CDR3 sequences were aligned to IMGT reference sequences to assign V, D and J gene segments. For a sequence to be retained, a match of at least six nucleotides was required to both a V gene segment and a J gene segment. Rearrangements were called productive when the CDR3 lacked stop codons and stayed in frame with V and J; all others were non-productive. Following IMGT convention, CDR3 was defined as the stretch from the second conserved V-encoded cysteine up to the conserved J-encoded phenylalanine. The earlier analysis of some 550 of the donors excluded any sequence lacking an unambiguous match to a single V gene segment. An earlier analysis of 587 of the donors called V segments functional above 56.7% productive rearrangements and segregating when the between-donor standard deviation exceeded 5%. A statistical classification framework was developed to diagnose cytomegalovirus status using the catalog of TCR beta chain sequences. A later analysis assigned V and J genes by comparing TCR nucleotide sequences with IMGT/GENE-DB human TR gene sequences. The TCRdist pipeline was used in a later analysis to assign CDR3 sequences and most-parsimonious VDJ recombination scenarios. A later analysis defined each TCR beta chain by its CDR3 amino acid sequence plus V-gene family, and excluded reads lacking a unique V-gene family. In a later analysis, around 650 highly shared, low-generation-probability nucleotide sequences were removed to address suspected cross-contamination and a sequencing artifact. In a later analysis, a clonal expansion index for each public chain was calculated from normalized within-repertoire ranks of inferred template counts. Generation probabilities in a later analysis came from a VDJ recombination model fitted to out-of-frame rearrangements, and those results were checked against IGoR. A later analysis scored TCR-TCR, TCR-HLA and TCR-CMV co-occurrence with hypergeometric tests, applying a repertoire-size bias correction to TCR pairs. A later analysis estimated false discovery rates by permuting HLA or CMV assignments 20 times. In a later analysis, co-occurring TCRs were grouped with DBSCAN, and TCRdist sequence similarity was added when clustering was performed within HLA-allele-positive subsets. For co-occurrence clustering, repertoires with fewer than 30,000 or more than 120,000 public chains were excluded, along with several repertoires with anomalous nucleotide sharing. Held by TCRdb, this immuneACCESS table contains in-frame sequences only and omits some clones. Under half of the omission traces to an unresolved V gene where checked; the cause of the rest is unknown. Clonal size and the V and J genes are those of that table, whereas D and trimming came from the DNA. Present in this sample are 150,000 to 200,000 clones, roughly 87% of which were seen just once. The ten most abundant clones make up around 0.99% of the sample.

The chain was built from TRBV27 and TRBJ1-2; the D region possibly corresponds to TRBD1 (5 bases align). This receptor was taken from a boy younger than 10 in good health and CMV-seronegative. Sequencing input: PBMCs. The DNA sequence is as follows: TGTGCCAGCAGATACCTCGGGGGGGGAGAATTAGTTGGCTACACCTTC. Its protein is CASRYLGGGELVGYTF.